Sequencing of this TCR beta chain was carried out in a study of T-cell reconstitution after alpha-beta-depleted transplantation in children. Unique molecular identifiers were incorporated into the prepared TCRbeta library. MiXCR, applied by TCRdb to the PCR reads, yields one record per CDR3 protein. The sample lists some 310,000 distinct CDR3 sequences, approximately 20% occurring once. This clonotype was observed a few times. Its specificity is not known. Regarding the study as a whole: Diversity of TCRbeta at day 60 was high in some patients, arising from surviving recipient T cells and thymic progenitors. Several hundred graft clones that had expanded were reportedly the source of alpha-beta T cells about two months after transplant. Newly produced T cells mostly provided counts and TCRbeta diversity after one year, as hyperexpanded clones declined.

The starting material was PBMCs, mostly from graft donor cells, obtained 180 days after TCRalphabeta/CD19-depleted stem cell transplant. The receptor's source is a male patient aged 5 to 17 who had a stem cell transplant for acute lymphoblastic leukemia, so the T cells may come from the graft donor.

This CDR3 reads CASSRLPNQPQHF. CDR3 in DNA: TGTGCCAGCAGCCGCCTCCCCAATCAGCCCCAGCATTTT. The rearrangement links TRBV7-7 to TRBJ1-5; D remains ambiguous. CDR1 and CDR2 (germline): SSHAT, FNYEAQ (reference sequence). V lost 5 bases to trimming and J lost 3 bases, with 8 bases between them. CDR3 size: 13 residues.